The 4 T cell receptor beta chains presented below share a single source sample, sequenced in a study of T cell repertoires in cytomegalovirus infection. TCRdb reprocessed the reads with MiXCR, giving one entry per CDR3 protein. The data hold fewer than 550,000 distinct CDR3 sequences, with 11% observed a single time. Sequencing was carried out using PBMCs. These receptors all come from a human donor in good health (CMV status not recorded). Some clones in this sample may be carry-over from other donors' samples.

In its sample, this clonotype was seen many times. CDR3: CSSRQGAMYEQFF. DNA of the CDR3: TGCAGTTCTCGACAGGGGGCTATGTATGAGCAGTTCTTC. V is TRBV20-1 and J is TRBJ2-1; 10 bases are shared with TRBD1. Germline V gene lookup returns CDR1 DFQATT and CDR2 SNEGSKA (reference sequence). This CDR3 comprises 13 residues. V was pared by 8 bases and J by 8 bases, with 9 bases of the junction left unmatched.

This clonotype was seen at least ten times. The V call is TRBV7-3, the J call TRBJ2-6; no definite D call. This CDR3 is 13 amino acids long. The germline CDR1 and CDR2 sequences are SGHTA and FQGTGA. Trimming left V 4 bases short and J 0 bases short, with 1 base between. The CDR3 is CASSSSGANVLTF. CDR3 DNA sequence: TGTGCCAGCAGCTCCTCTGGGGCCAACGTCCTGACTTTC.

This clonotype was seen a handful of times. The chain uses TRBV7-9 and TRBJ2-7; D call uncertain. This CDR3 contains 13 residues. Germline V gene sequence: CDR1 SEHNR, CDR2 FQNEAQ (reference sequence). V was trimmed by 4 bases and J by 9 bases, leaving 16 bases between them. The CDR3, as DNA: TGTGCCAGCAGCTCGACCCGGCAATTGTTGCAGTACTTC. It specifies CASSSTRQLLQYF.

The rearrangement joins TRBV30 to TRBJ2-3; D not certain. This CDR3 contains 11 residues. CDR1 and CDR2 from the germline V gene are GTSNPN and SVGIG (reference sequence). Trimming removed 8 bases from V and 4 bases from J, with 10 bases in between. In DNA form, the CDR3 reads TGTGCCGGGGATTGGGCAGATACGCAGTATTTT. Translated: CAGDWADTQYF.